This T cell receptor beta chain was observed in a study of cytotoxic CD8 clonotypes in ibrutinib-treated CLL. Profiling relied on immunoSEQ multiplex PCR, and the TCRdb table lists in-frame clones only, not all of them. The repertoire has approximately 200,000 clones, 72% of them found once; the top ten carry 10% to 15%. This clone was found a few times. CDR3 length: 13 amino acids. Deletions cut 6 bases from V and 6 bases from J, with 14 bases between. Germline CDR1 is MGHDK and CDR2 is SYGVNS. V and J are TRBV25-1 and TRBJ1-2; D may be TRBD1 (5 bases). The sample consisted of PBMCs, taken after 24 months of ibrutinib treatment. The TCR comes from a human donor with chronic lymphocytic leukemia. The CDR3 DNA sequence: TGTGCCAGCAGAAAAGGGGAGAAGAATGGCTACACCTTC. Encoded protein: CASRKGEKNGYTF.